This T cell receptor beta chain stems from a study of blood T cell repertoires in COVID-19. Clones were read by immunoSEQ multiplex PCR, and TCRdb kept only the in-frame ones, dropping some. Among about 57,000 clones, 82% were seen once, and the ten largest hold around a fifth. In germline, CDR1 is SGHKS, CDR2 YYEKEE (reference sequence). The CDR3 has 15 residues. The V end was cut by 5 bases, the J end by 6 bases, with 18 bases between. The clonotype comes from a woman in her sixties with acute or convalescent COVID-19. The chain joins TRBV5-5 to TRBJ1-5; the D gene is possibly TRBD1 (5 bases). Sequencing input: peripheral blood. CDR3 DNA sequence: TGTGCCAGCAGTCCTATAATAGGGGAGGGTCAGCCCCAGCATTTT. Its translation is CASSPIIGEGQPQHF.